Following are 2 T cell receptor beta chains from one sample sequenced in a study of T cell repertoires in cytomegalovirus infection. Each CDR3 protein is one row after TCRdb ran MiXCR on the reads. The repertoire has about 55,000 distinct CDR3 sequences, around a fifth of them found once; the top ten carry around 60%. No antigen is known for these receptors. The sequencing here drew on CD8+ T cells from cultured PBMCs, taken from culture after CMV antigen stimulation. The source is a human donor in good health (CMV status not recorded). Some clones in this sample may be carry-over from other donors' samples.

This chain links TRBV25-1 with TRBJ2-3; D unresolved. The germline CDR1 and CDR2 sequences are MGHDK and SYGVNS. Trimming cost V 0 bases and J 0 bases, with 22 bases left between them. This CDR3 is 20 amino acids long. The CDR3, as DNA: TGTGCCAGCAGTGAATATCGCCCCCTCCAGTCGATGTGGAGCACAGATACGCAGTATTTT. Encoded protein: CASSEYRPLQSMWSTDTQYF.

There are a few counts of this clonotype. This chain uses TRBV20-1 with TRBJ2-5, with D possibly matching TRBD2 (5 bases). This CDR3 spans 12 amino acids. The V gene lost 6 bases and the J gene lost 4 bases, with 12 bases spanning the gap. CDR1 is DFQATT, CDR2 SNEGSKA, per germline (reference sequence). In DNA form, the CDR3 reads TGCAGTGCCTTACGAGGGTTAGAGACCCAGTACTTC. It is translated as CSALRGLETQYF.